Listed here are 30 T cell receptor beta chains from one sample, sequenced in a study of shared clonotypes between healthy human individuals. Using immunoSEQ multiplex PCR, the repertoire was profiled, and TCRdb retains in-frame clones only, with some absent. Of over 2 million clones in the sample, about 95% are singletons; the top ten hold 0.85% to 1.3%. CD45RO-negative cells were positively selected for CCR7, leaving out terminally differentiated effector memory CD45RA+ cells. Material: naive CD8+ T cells sorted from blood. The source of these receptors is a man between 18 and 35 years old in good health.

This clone showed up just once. The chain combines TRBV11-1 with TRBJ2-7; no firm D call. CDR3 length equals 14 residues. The germline V and J ends were trimmed by 5 bases and 0 bases, with 11 bases remaining between them. Germline V gene data show CDR1 as SGHAT and CDR2 as FQDESV (reference sequence). The CDR3 DNA sequence: TGTGCCAGCAGCATCGCGCAGAGCTCCTACGAGCAGTACTTC. It is translated as CASSIAQSSYEQYF. The complete variable domain, with remaining parts taken from reference TRBV11-1 and TRBJ2-7, reads EAEVAQSPRYKITEKSQAVAFWCDPISGHATLYWYRQILGQGPELLVQFQDESVVDDSQLPKDRFSAERLKGVDSTLKIQPAELGDSAMYLCASSIAQSSYEQYFGPGTRLTVT.

The chain carries TRBV7-9 and TRBJ2-2; 15 bases line up with TRBD2. CDR3 size: 19 residues. The germline CDR1 and CDR2 sequences are SEHNR and FQNEAQ (reference sequence). The ends lost 4 bases at V and 4 bases at J; junction bases unmatched: 10. The CDR3: CASSWGLAGGPVGTGELFF. The CDR3 DNA sequence: TGTGCCAGCAGCTGGGGACTAGCGGGAGGACCCGTGGGCACCGGGGAGCTGTTTTTT.

This chain joins TRBV5-1 and TRBJ1-2; 8 bases are a match to TRBD1. Germline V CDR1 and CDR2: SGHRS, YFSETQ. CDR3 length: 13 amino acids. After removal of 0 bases from V and 8 bases from J, the junction contained 3 bases not matched to a gene. CDR3 sequence reads: CASSLVDREGYTF. CDR3 coding DNA: TGCGCCAGCAGCTTGGTGGACAGGGAGGGCTACACCTTC.

The chain couples TRBV6-1 to TRBJ2-7; TRBD2 might be the D (6 bases). With 6 bases removed from V and 0 bases from J, the gap between germline ends came to 9 bases. The CDR3 is 13 amino acids. CDR1 is MNHNS and CDR2 is SASEGT in the germline V gene. CDR3 in DNA: TGTGCCAGCAGCGGGACTGACTCCTACGAGCAGTACTTC. Its translation: CASSGTDSYEQYF.

The J gene is TRBJ2-2, the V gene TRBV28; D gene unclear. Trimming stripped 5 bases from V and 15 bases from J, with 16 bases between. The V gene's germline CDR1 is MDHEN and CDR2 SYDVKM. This CDR3 comprises 12 residues. Written as DNA, the CDR3 is TGTGCCAGCAGTCCCTCGGCCCTTACGATGTTTTTT. Its translation: CASSPSALTMFF.

A note on this clone: Germline and junction disagree at one end, which may indicate a read error. The chain has TRBV11-2 and TRBJ2-1, with TRBD2 as a possible D gene (5 bases). The V gene's germline CDR1 is SGHAT and CDR2 FQNNGV. The CDR3 loop spans 11 amino acids. The CDR3: CASSFGGRVIF. The DNA for the CDR3 is TGTGCCAGCAGCTTTGGCGGGCGGGTTATCTTC.

The genes are TRBV9 and TRBJ1-1, with 10 bases matching TRBD1. Germline V gives CDR1 SGDLS, CDR2 YYNGEE. V lost 0 bases, J lost 5 bases, and 7 bases stayed unmatched. The CDR3 spans 16 residues. The CDR3 sequence: CASSVELGTGATEAFF. The CDR3 DNA sequence: TGTGCCAGCAGCGTAGAACTCGGGACAGGGGCAACTGAAGCTTTCTTT.

Here the CDR3 reads CASSWDGSGNTIYF. The CDR3 DNA follows: TGTGCCAGCAGCTGGGACGGCTCTGGAAACACCATATATTTT. The V and J genes are TRBV9 and TRBJ1-3; TRBD1 might be the D (5 bases). This CDR3 is 14 amino acids long. The germline gives CDR1 SGDLS, CDR2 YYNGEE. Trimming took off 4 bases at V and 0 bases at J, with 8 bases between the two ends.

The chain uses TRBV7-9 and TRBJ2-5; tentative D call: TRBD2 (7 bases). The CDR3 sequence is 11 residues long. The V and J ends lost 8 bases and 7 bases respectively, with 11 bases between them. Germline V gene data show CDR1 as SEHNR and CDR2 as FQNEAQ (reference sequence). The CDR3 DNA sequence: TGTGCCAGCCTGGGAGGGGGGACCCAGTACTTC. Translating gives CASLGGGTQYF.

The rearrangement links TRBV4-3 to TRBJ1-2; 8 positions match TRBD1. Per the germline V gene, CDR1 is LGHNA and CDR2 is YSLEER. V gave up 1 base and J gave up 5 bases; unmatched junction bases: 27. The CDR3 runs to 22 residues. This CDR3 reads CASSQVYSPTGQGPKGVYGYTF. In nucleotides, the CDR3 is TGCGCCAGCAGCCAAGTTTACTCCCCAACAGGACAGGGACCAAAGGGCGTATATGGCTACACCTTC.

This sequence joins TRBV5-1 and TRBJ2-3; a weak D match, TRBD2 (5 bases). This CDR3 is 15 amino acids long. V was pared by 0 bases and J by 1 base, with 9 bases between. Germline CDR1 is SGHRS and CDR2 is YFSETQ. The CDR3 region is CASSLAPGGTDTQYF. CDR3 nucleotides: TGCGCCAGCAGCTTGGCTCCCGGGGGCACAGATACGCAGTATTTT.

This clone appeared a single time. The genes are TRBV7-9 and TRBJ2-5; 7 bases align to TRBD1. The ends lost 5 bases at V and 2 bases at J; junction bases unmatched: 8. Germline loops: CDR1 SEHNR, CDR2 FQNEAQ (reference sequence). The CDR3 loop spans 15 amino acids. The CDR3 DNA is TGTGCCAGCAGCGGAAGGGGGCATGGGCAAGAGACCCAGTACTTC. Its protein product is CASSGRGHGQETQYF.

This clone appeared a single time. This chain uses TRBV4-3 with TRBJ2-7; D perhaps matches TRBD1 (6 bases). From germline, CDR1 is LGHNA and CDR2 YSLEER. The CDR3 has 13 residues. Trimming removed 4 bases at V and 4 bases at J, with 11 bases between. Here the CDR3 reads CASSPGVGYEQYF. DNA of the CDR3: TGCGCCAGCAGCCCAGGGGTAGGGTACGAGCAGTACTTC.

The V gene is TRBV5-4, the J gene TRBJ1-2, with TRBD1 as a possible D gene (5 bases). The CDR3 runs 11 residues. Trimming took off 6 bases at V and 7 bases at J, with 10 bases between the two ends. CDR1 SGHNT and CDR2 YYREEE come from the germline V gene (reference sequence). The CDR3 DNA reads as TGTGCCAGCACCCGGGGGATTGGCTACACCTTC. Its translation is CASTRGIGYTF. Full variable domain (missing parts from reference TRBV5-4 and TRBJ1-2): ETGVTQSPTHLIKTRGQQVTLRCSSQSGHNTVSWYQQALGQGPQFIFQYYREEENGRGNFPPRFSGLQFPNYSSELNVNALELDDSALYLCASTRGIGYTFGSGTRLTVV.

The rearrangement uses TRBV12-2 and TRBJ2-7; the table gives TRBD2 as D, unverified against the DNA. TRBV12-2 is noted as a pseudogene. The CDR3 sequence is 11 residues long. The CDR3: CASRLAREQYF. CDR3 nucleotides: TGTGCAAGTCGCTTAGCCCGCGAGCAGTACTTC.

The chain's CDR3 is CASSSHYTPPGVVTQYF. The DNA for the CDR3 is TGTGCCAGCAGCTCCCACTACACCCCTCCCGGGGTCGTGACCCAGTACTTC. V gene TRBV7-9 combines with J gene TRBJ2-5, with a weak D call TRBD2 (5 bases). Trimming took off 4 bases at V and 7 bases at J, with 25 bases between the two ends. This CDR3 contains 17 residues. CDR1 and CDR2 (germline): SEHNR, FQNEAQ (reference sequence).

Details on this clone: The junction departs from germline at one end; a sequencing error may be responsible. V usage is TRBV29-1 and J usage is TRBJ2-1; no clear D gene. The CDR3 covers 11 residues. Looked up from germline, CDR1 is SQVTM and CDR2 is ANQGSEA. For the CDR3, the DNA is TGCAGCGTGGAAGGTTGGAATGAGCAGTTCTTC. It specifies CSVEGWNEQFF.

The rearrangement uses TRBV30 and TRBJ2-7, with D perhaps given as TRBD1 or TRBD2 (5 bases each). From germline, CDR1 is GTSNPN and CDR2 SVGIG (reference sequence). The V end lost 0 bases, the J end lost 0 bases, and 21 bases lay between the germline ends. The length of the CDR3 is 18 residues. CDR3: CAWSVLVYGTEASYEQYF. The CDR3 region has the DNA TGTGCCTGGAGTGTACTTGTCTATGGGACCGAAGCCTCCTACGAGCAGTACTTC.

This clone came up once. The chain recombines TRBV28 with TRBJ2-3; a weak D match, TRBD1 (6 bases). The germline V gene encodes CDR1 MDHEN and CDR2 SYDVKM. Trimming shortened V by 4 bases and J by 0 bases, and 11 bases separated the two germline ends. The CDR3 totals 15 residues. The CDR3 DNA is TGTGCCAGCAGTTCAGGGGCCCAGAGCACAGATACGCAGTATTTT. The encoded protein is CASSSGAQSTDTQYF.

This chain connects TRBV7-6 to TRBJ2-7; 8 bases are a match to TRBD1. The CDR3 runs to 15 residues. V was clipped by 4 bases and J by 1 base; unmatched bases: 6. Looked up from germline, CDR1 is SGHVS and CDR2 is FNYEAQ. CDR3 sequence (DNA): TGTGCCAGCAGCTCTTGGACAGGGCTTTCCTACGAGCAGTACTTC. It is translated as CASSSWTGLSYEQYF.

This chain joins TRBV2 and TRBJ1-2; 8 bases align to TRBD1. V shed 9 bases and J 4 bases; nucleotides not matched to a gene: 4. The length of the CDR3 is 12 residues. CDR1 is SNHLY and CDR2 is FYNNEI in the germline V gene. In DNA form, the CDR3 reads TGTGCCAGGACAGGGGTTGGCTATGGCTACACCTTC. Its translation: CARTGVGYGYTF. Using reference TRBV2 and TRBJ1-2 for the parts outside the CDR3, the full variable domain is EPEVTQTPSHQVTQMGQEVILRCVPISNHLYFYWYRQILGQKVEFLVSFYNNEISEKSEIFDDQFSVERPDGSNFTLKIRSTKLEDSAMYFCARTGVGYGYTFGSGTRLTVV.

V is TRBV30 and J is TRBJ2-1; D is perhaps TRBD1 or TRBD2 (5 bases each). With 4 bases removed from V and 0 bases from J, the gap between germline ends came to 13 bases. The V gene's germline CDR1 is GTSNPN and CDR2 SVGIG (reference sequence). This CDR3 is built from 15 residues. In DNA, the CDR3 is TGTGCCTGGAAAAACGGGGCTAGCTCCTACAATGAGCAGTTCTTC. Residues: CAWKNGASSYNEQFF.

This chain uses TRBV27 with TRBJ2-7; a weak D match, TRBD1 (6 bases). Trimming removed 3 bases from V and 3 bases from J, with 27 bases in between. This CDR3 is 19 amino acids long. Germline V gives CDR1 MNHEY, CDR2 SMNVEV (reference sequence). The CDR3 DNA sequence: TGTGCCAGCAGTTTTAAATGGGGCCCGGACAGTGGGTGGGTCTACGAGCAGTACTTC. This codes for CASSFKWGPDSGWVYEQYF.

The V call is TRBV2, the J call TRBJ2-7; D unclear. V gave up 7 bases and J gave up 6 bases, with 13 bases separating them. This CDR3 is 12 amino acids long. Per germline, CDR1 SNHLY and CDR2 FYNNEI. CDR3 DNA sequence: TGTGCCAGCATACTCCCGGGTCCCGAGCAGTACTTC. Its translation is CASILPGPEQYF.

The CDR3 sequence: CASSLVPGISSHSKNIQYF. The CDR3 region has the DNA TGTGCCAGCAGCTTGGTTCCAGGGATATCATCCCATTCCAAAAACATTCAGTACTTC. The rearrangement links TRBV5-4 to TRBJ2-4, with D possibly being TRBD1 (5 bases). Trimming shortened V by 0 bases and J by 2 bases, and 21 bases separated the two germline ends. Germline V gene sequence: CDR1 SGHNT, CDR2 YYREEE (reference sequence). The length of the CDR3 is 19 residues.

The chain links TRBV12-5 to TRBJ1-2, with D unclear. Trimming cost V 3 bases and J 4 bases, with 15 bases left between them. CDR3 length: 15 amino acids. Per the germline V gene, CDR1 is LGHNT and CDR2 is FRNRAP. This CDR3 reads CASGFQDTARYGYTF. The CDR3 DNA follows: TGTGCTAGTGGTTTCCAAGATACAGCCCGCTATGGCTACACCTTC. Full variable domain (remainder filled in from reference TRBV12-5 and TRBJ1-2): DARVTQTPRHKVTEMGQEVTMRCQPILGHNTVFWYRQTMMQGLELLAYFRNRAPLDDSGMPKDRFSAEMPDATLATLKIQPSEPRDSAVYFCASGFQDTARYGYTFGSGTRLTVV.

The chain combines TRBV30 with TRBJ2-1; 10 bases align to TRBD2. From germline, CDR1 is GTSNPN and CDR2 SVGIG (reference sequence). V lost 3 bases and J lost 7; bases outside the gene matches: 6. CDR3 length equals 14 residues. CDR3 sequence: CAWSAHSGGNEQFF. CDR3 nucleotides: TGTGCCTGGAGCGCACATAGCGGGGGGAATGAGCAGTTCTTC.

The chain has TRBV7-8 and TRBJ1-5; D might be TRBD1 (5 bases). Trimming took 5 bases from V and 4 from J, leaving 15 bases between them. The CDR3 is made up of 15 amino acids. Looked up from germline, CDR1 is SGHVS and CDR2 is FQNEAQ. The CDR3 loop reads CASSRDLPLNQPQHF. The CDR3 region has the DNA TGTGCCAGCAGCCGGGACCTTCCTCTAAATCAGCCCCAGCATTTT.

The rearrangement links TRBV2 to TRBJ2-1; TRBD1 might be the D (6 bases). This CDR3 has 16 amino acids. Germline V gene lookup returns CDR1 SNHLY and CDR2 FYNNEI. The ends were cut back, 5 bases at V and 4 bases at J, with 18 bases in the middle. The CDR3 DNA follows: TGTGCCAGCAGTACCCCCCCAGGGGACCCTTACAATGAGCAGTTCTTC. Translation: CASSTPPGDPYNEQFF. Full variable domain (rest looked up from reference TRBV2 and TRBJ2-1): EPEVTQTPSHQVTQMGQEVILRCVPISNHLYFYWYRQILGQKVEFLVSFYNNEISEKSEIFDDQFSVERPDGSNFTLKIRSTKLEDSAMYFCASSTPPGDPYNEQFFGPGTRLTVL.

The chain uses TRBV30 and TRBJ2-2; maybe TRBD1 (6 bases). CDR1 is GTSNPN, CDR2 SVGIG, per germline (reference sequence). CDR3 length: 18 amino acids. Trimming removed 1 base at V and 1 base at J, with 19 bases between. The chain's CDR3 is CAWSGLKGVALNTGELFF. The CDR3 DNA follows: TGTGCCTGGAGTGGACTAAAGGGGGTCGCGTTGAACACCGGGGAGCTGTTTTTT.